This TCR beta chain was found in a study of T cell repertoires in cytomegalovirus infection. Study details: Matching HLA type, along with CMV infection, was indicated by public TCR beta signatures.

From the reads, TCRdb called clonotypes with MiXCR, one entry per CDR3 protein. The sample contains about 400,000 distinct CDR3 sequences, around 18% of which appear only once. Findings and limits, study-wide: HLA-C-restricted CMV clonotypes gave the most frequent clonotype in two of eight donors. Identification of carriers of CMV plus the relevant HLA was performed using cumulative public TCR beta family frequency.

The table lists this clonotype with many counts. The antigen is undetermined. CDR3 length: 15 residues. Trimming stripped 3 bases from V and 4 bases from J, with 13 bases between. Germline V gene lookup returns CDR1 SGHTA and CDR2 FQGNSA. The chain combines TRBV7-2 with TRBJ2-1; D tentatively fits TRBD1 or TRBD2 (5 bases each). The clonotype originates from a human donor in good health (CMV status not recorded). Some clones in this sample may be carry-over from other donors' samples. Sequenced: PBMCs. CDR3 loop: CASSFTGTMYNEQFF. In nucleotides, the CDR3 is TGTGCCAGCAGCTTCACCGGGACCATGTACAATGAGCAGTTCTTC.